Presented here are 10 T cell receptor beta chains from one specimen sequenced in a study of T cells in Graves' hyperthyroidism and ophthalmopathy. RNA transcripts provided the source from which TCR beta CDR3 regions were amplified. RT-PCR in the first round (using the HTBI primer set) targeted the TCR CDR3. Via MiXCR, TCRdb re-called the multiplex PCR reads, giving one row per CDR3 protein. The sample includes a few hundred thousand distinct CDR3 sequences, around 46% of them seen just once. The sample comprised peripheral blood or thyroid tissue (not recorded which). The receptor source for this set is a woman aged 18-30 years with Graves' hyperthyroidism.

Concerning this clonotype: Since the CDR3 does not end with the conserved phenylalanine or tryptophan, this likely comes from a read error. No DNA is shown, since the ends of the CDR3 on it are uncertain; the CDR3 is the one TCRdb lists. This chain connects TRBV6-2 or TRBV6-3 to TRBJ2-2. From its first to its last residue, the CDR3 has 14 amino acids. In germline, CDR1 is MNHEY, CDR2 SVGEGT. This CDR3 is CASRQSGSTGELVL.

Comments on this clonotype: Given a much more abundant clone one base away, this may be a read error. V gene TRBV7-3 combines with J gene TRBJ1-6, with no clear D. Germline loops: CDR1 SGHTA, CDR2 FQGTGA. CDR3 length: 18 residues. The CDR3 is CASNLKTRGRTNNSLLHF. As DNA, the CDR3 is TGTGCCAGCAACCTTAAAACCAGAGGGCGAACTAACAATTCACTCCTCCACTTT.

This clonotype was observed many times. The gene calls are TRBV6-6 and TRBJ1-4; possible D gene TRBD1, 5 bases. The CDR3 consists of 17 residues. The V end lost 0 bases, the J end lost 8 bases, and 19 bases lay between the germline ends. The V gene's germline CDR1 is MNHNY and CDR2 SVGAGI (reference sequence). This CDR3 is CASSYSAWGGGREKLFF. CDR3 DNA sequence: TGTGCCAGCAGTTACTCAGCTTGGGGGGGTGGTAGAGAAAAACTGTTTTTT.

This clonotype was seen ten or more times. The chain employs TRBV4-1 and TRBJ2-2; tentative D call: TRBD2 (5 bases). The germline CDR1 and CDR2 sequences are MGHRA and YSYEKL. V gave up 3 bases and J gave up 2 bases, with 13 bases separating them. The CDR3 extends over 16 amino acids. In DNA, the CDR3 is TGCGCCAGCAGCCAGGCAAGCGGATTAAACACCGGGGAGCTGTTTTTT. Encoded protein: CASSQASGLNTGELFF.

The V and J genes are TRBV18 and TRBJ1-2; 7 positions match TRBD1. Germline-derived CDR1 and CDR2 are KGHSH and LQKENI. V was pared by 3 bases and J by 8 bases, with 6 bases of the junction left unmatched. The CDR3 consists of 13 residues. As DNA, the CDR3 is TGTGCCAGCTCACCGGGACAGACCCCCGGCTACACCTTC. It yields the protein CASSPGQTPGYTF.

The chain employs TRBV13 and TRBJ2-2; TRBD1 aligns across 7 bases. Germline V gene sequence: CDR1 PRHDT, CDR2 FYEKMQ (reference sequence). The CDR3 has 11 amino acids. V lost 5 bases and J lost 14; bases outside the gene matches: 5. This CDR3 is CASSPTGVLFF. The DNA of the CDR3 is TGTGCCAGCAGCCCAACAGGGGTCCTGTTTTTT.

In this sample, this clonotype turned up many times. The J gene is TRBJ2-7, the V gene TRBV4-2; possible D gene TRBD1, 6 bases. Germline V gene data show CDR1 as LGHNA and CDR2 as YNFKEQ. CDR3 length equals 16 residues. The V gene lost 3 bases and the J gene lost 2 bases, with 17 bases spanning the gap. Here the CDR3 reads CASSQREEKGAYEQYF. Here the CDR3 DNA reads TGTGCCAGCAGCCAGAGAGAAGAAAAGGGGGCCTACGAGCAGTACTTC.

The sample holds a few counts of this clonotype. V is TRBV19 and J is TRBJ1-1; no clear D. Germline CDR1 LNHDA, CDR2 SQIVND (reference sequence). The CDR3 has 16 residues. Trimming stripped 4 bases from V and 4 bases from J, with 19 bases between. CDR3 bases: TGTGCCAGTAGTACAACCCGGACGGGTCGGAGCACTGAAGCTTTCTTT. This translates into CASSTTRTGRSTEAFF.

In this sample, this clonotype turned up once. The chain joins TRBV7-9 to TRBJ1-5; 7 nucleotides line up with TRBD1. Germline CDR1 is SEHNR and CDR2 is FQNEAQ (reference sequence). The CDR3 spans 14 residues. J gave up 11 bases and V 6 bases, and 13 bases lay outside the gene matches. The DNA for the CDR3 is TGTGCCAGCAGTCCGGTAGGGGGCCCGGAGACCCAGCATTTT. This gives the protein CASSPVGGPETQHF.

This clonotype was counted at least ten times. The V and J genes are TRBV20-1 and TRBJ2-6; the match to TRBD1 covers 10 bases. V was pared by 1 base and J by 1 base, with 19 bases of the junction left unmatched. This CDR3 spans 22 amino acids. Germline CDR1 reads DFQATT; CDR2 reads SNEGSKA (reference sequence). The CDR3 protein is CSARGRYITTGGVMSGANVLTF. CDR3 DNA: TGCAGTGCTAGAGGAAGATATATCACGACAGGGGGCGTGATGTCTGGGGCCAACGTCCTGACTTTC.